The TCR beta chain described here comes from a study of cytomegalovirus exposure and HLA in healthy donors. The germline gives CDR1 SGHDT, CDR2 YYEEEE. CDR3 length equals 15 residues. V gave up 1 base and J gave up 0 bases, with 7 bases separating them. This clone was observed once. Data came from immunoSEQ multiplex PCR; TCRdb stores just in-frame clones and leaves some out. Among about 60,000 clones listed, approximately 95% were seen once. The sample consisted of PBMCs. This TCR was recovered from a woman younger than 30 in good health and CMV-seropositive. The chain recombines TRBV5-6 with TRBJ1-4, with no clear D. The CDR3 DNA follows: TGTGCCAGCAGCTTGTACGAGGCAACTAATGAAAAACTGTTTTTT. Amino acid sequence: CASSLYEATNEKLFF.